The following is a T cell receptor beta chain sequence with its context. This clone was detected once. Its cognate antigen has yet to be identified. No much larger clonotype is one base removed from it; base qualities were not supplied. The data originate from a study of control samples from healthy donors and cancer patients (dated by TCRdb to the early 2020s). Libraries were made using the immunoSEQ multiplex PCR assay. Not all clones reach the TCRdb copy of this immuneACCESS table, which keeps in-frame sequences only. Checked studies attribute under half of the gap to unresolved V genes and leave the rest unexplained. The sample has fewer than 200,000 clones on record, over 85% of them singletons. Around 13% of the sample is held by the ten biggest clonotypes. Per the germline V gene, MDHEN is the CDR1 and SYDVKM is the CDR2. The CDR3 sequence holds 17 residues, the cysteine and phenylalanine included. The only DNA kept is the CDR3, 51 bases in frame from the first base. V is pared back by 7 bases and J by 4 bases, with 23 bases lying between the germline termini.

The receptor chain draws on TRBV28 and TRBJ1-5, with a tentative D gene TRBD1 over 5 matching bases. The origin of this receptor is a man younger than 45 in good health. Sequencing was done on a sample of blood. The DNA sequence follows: TGTGCCAGCACTCTAAGGGGTCTTCTGTTATGGAATCAGCCCCAGCATTTT. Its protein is CASTLRGLLLWNQPQHF.